This section outlines one TCR beta chain sequence together with its context. Study processing details: Researchers report that nucleated cell counts were estimated from reference gene primer amplification. The data were produced by immunoSEQ multiplex PCR, yet TCRdb's version contains in-frame clones alone and is incomplete. V and J calls and clone size follow that table, whereas D and trimming were derived from the DNA. The sample has hundreds of thousands of clones; around 91% are singletons. V gave up 5 bases and J gave up 7 bases, with 6 bases separating them. Germline V gene data show CDR1 as SGHTA and CDR2 as FQGNSA. The CDR3 consists of 11 residues. These data are taken from a study of blood T cell repertoires in COVID-19. Whole-study context: Researchers got acute and convalescent COVID-19 samples from the United States, Italy and Spain. Sources were T cells, B-cell-depleted T cells, or PBMCs; the material itself was cDNA or gDNA.

Material for sequencing was peripheral blood. The receptor's source is a woman in her late teens or twenties who had recovered from COVID-19. The chain links TRBV7-2 to TRBJ2-1; a weak D match, TRBD2 (5 bases). The CDR3 loop is CASSGLNEQFF. DNA for the CDR3: TGTGCCAGCAGCGGACTTAATGAGCAGTTCTTC.